This entry lists 27 T cell receptor beta chains sequenced from one sample in a study of shared clonotypes between healthy human individuals. Assay used: immunoSEQ multiplex PCR; TCRdb lists only in-frame clones, some missing. Among more than 850,000 clones listed, around three quarters were seen once. Sequencing was done on a sample of memory CD4+ T cells from PBMCs. Subset defined: CD45RA-negative fraction. The receptors originated from a man between 18 and 35 years old in good health. Some clones in this sample may be carry-over from other donors' samples.

To note about this clone: Other DNA sequences of this sample code for an identical CDR3. The rearrangement links TRBV4-2 to TRBJ2-3; 9 bases align to TRBD2. The junction had 2 bases not matched to a gene; V was cut back by 0 bases and J by 4 bases. In germline, CDR1 is LGHNA, CDR2 YNFKEQ. The CDR3 runs 15 residues. CDR3 sequence (DNA): TGTGCCAGCAGCCAAGAGGGCGGGAGGGCAGATACGCAGTATTTT. Translation gives CASSQEGGRADTQYF.

The CDR3 protein is CASRKALTGAKGYTF. The CDR3 DNA follows: TGTGCCAGCAGAAAGGCCCTGACAGGGGCTAAAGGCTACACCTTC. V gene TRBV11-2 combines with J gene TRBJ1-2, with 8 bases aligning to TRBD1. The CDR3 extends over 15 amino acids. J was trimmed by 8 bases and V by 6 bases; bases with no gene match: 14. CDR1 and CDR2 from the germline V gene are SGHAT and FQNNGV.

The rearrangement joins TRBV9 to TRBJ2-7; 7 positions match TRBD2. The junction had 11 bases not matched to a gene; V was cut back by 2 bases and J by 6 bases. The CDR3 contains 15 residues. Germline CDR1 is SGDLS and CDR2 is YYNGEE. The CDR3 spells CASSVGQSGAGEQYF. DNA for the CDR3: TGTGCCAGCAGCGTGGGCCAAAGCGGGGCGGGCGAGCAGTACTTC.

This clone was detected only once. The same CDR3 also results from other DNA sequences found in this sample. The chain couples TRBV7-2 to TRBJ2-7; no clear D. CDR3 length equals 14 residues. V shed 1 base and J shed 2 bases, with 9 bases lying between them. Germline values: CDR1 SGHTA, CDR2 FQGNSA. In DNA, the CDR3 is TGTGCCAGCAGCTTAGGGGTCGGAGCCTACGAGCAGTACTTC. It codes for CASSLGVGAYEQYF.

This clone was counted once. The gene calls are TRBV28 and TRBJ1-2; tentatively, D is TRBD1 (6 bases). This CDR3 region has 17 residues. Germline V gives CDR1 MDHEN, CDR2 SYDVKM. V was shortened by 2 bases and J by 4 bases, with 20 bases between the two germline ends. CDR3 sequence: CASSLPAGGRGLYGYTF. DNA for the CDR3: TGTGCCAGCAGTTTACCCGCCGGGGGCCGTGGGCTCTATGGCTACACCTTC.

J is TRBJ2-5 and V is TRBV5-1; TRBD2 might be the D (5 bases). Germline-derived CDR1 and CDR2 are SGHRS and YFSETQ. Trimming left V 0 bases short and J 1 base short, with 19 bases between. The CDR3 sequence is 18 residues long. DNA of the CDR3: TGCGCCAGCAGCTTGGTGAGGGAAAGTAACCTCCCCCAAGAGACCCAGTACTTC. Translation: CASSLVRESNLPQETQYF.

V is TRBV28 and J is TRBJ1-2, with 9 positions matching TRBD1. After removal of 2 bases from V and 8 bases from J, the junction contained 6 bases not matched to a gene. The CDR3 has 14 residues. Germline V gene sequence: CDR1 MDHEN, CDR2 SYDVKM. The CDR3 DNA follows: TGTGCCAGCAGTTTAGGAGGGACAGGGAGAGGCTACACCTTC. Translation gives CASSLGGTGRGYTF.

Concerning this clone itself: The missing conserved phenylalanine or tryptophan at the end of this CDR3 makes a read error likely. The chain has TRBV2 and TRBJ1-1; D is unresolved. The germline V and J ends were trimmed by 6 bases and 6 bases, with 14 bases remaining between them. CDR1 is SNHLY and CDR2 is FYNNEI in the germline V gene. This CDR3 has 13 residues. CDR3 region: CASSPPLRPEAFL. In DNA form, the CDR3 reads TGTGCCAGCAGCCCCCCCCTGCGGCCTGAAGCTTTCCTT.

A single count supports this clone. This rearrangement joins TRBV5-1 to TRBJ2-1; TRBD2 agrees at 8 bases. CDR1 SGHRS and CDR2 YFSETQ come from the germline V gene. This CDR3 spans 16 amino acids. J gave up 9 bases and V 0 bases, and 11 bases lay outside the gene matches. CDR3 bases: TGCGCCAGCAGCTTGGCACTAGCGGATGCCTCGGCTGAGCAGTTCTTC. This sequence encodes CASSLALADASAEQFF.

CDR3 DNA: TGTGCCAGCAGCTTCTCGGGACAGGCCCAAGAGACCCAGTACTTC. Translation: CASSFSGQAQETQYF. This sequence joins TRBV7-2 and TRBJ2-5; 8 bases are a match to TRBD1. V was pared by 3 bases and J by 1 base, with 4 bases of the junction left unmatched. The length of the CDR3 is 15 residues. CDR1 and CDR2 from the germline V gene are SGHTA and FQGNSA.

The CDR3 DNA sequence: TGTGCCAGTAGTACCACCCGGGGGTACAATCAGCCCCAGCATTTT. Translated: CASSTTRGYNQPQHF. The J gene is TRBJ1-5, the V gene TRBV19; the D gene is possibly TRBD1 (5 bases). V was trimmed by 4 bases and J by 3 bases, leaving 13 bases between them. This CDR3 spans 15 amino acids. The germline V gene encodes CDR1 LNHDA and CDR2 SQIVND (reference sequence).

The chain links TRBV19 to TRBJ2-7; 7 nucleotides agree with TRBD1. The trim removed 4 bases at V and 2 bases at J, leaving 11 bases unmatched. CDR1 LNHDA and CDR2 SQIVND come from the germline V gene (reference sequence). The CDR3 has 16 residues. The CDR3: CASSKANRGYTYEQYF. CDR3 nucleotide sequence: TGTGCCAGTAGTAAAGCCAACAGGGGCTATACCTACGAGCAGTACTTC.

This clone appeared a single time. The gene calls are TRBV11-3 and TRBJ2-3, with TRBD1 identical over 9 bases. Germline lookup yields CDR1 SGHNT and CDR2 YENEEA. The CDR3 runs 18 residues. Trimming removed 5 bases from V and 2 bases from J; junction bases left unmatched: 14. CDR3 sequence: CASSPRTGERLYTDTQYF. DNA for the CDR3: TGTGCCAGCAGCCCAAGGACAGGGGAAAGGTTATACACAGATACGCAGTATTTT.

A remark on this clone: The same CDR3 is also encoded by other DNA sequences in this sample. The chain couples TRBV6-5 to TRBJ2-3, with D possibly TRBD2 on 5 matching bases. V lost 6 bases and J 5 bases, leaving 18 bases between the germline ends. CDR3 length: 15 amino acids. Germline V lookup: CDR1 MNHEY, CDR2 SVGAGI. The CDR3 region has the DNA TGTGCCAGCAGCAGGACCCGCACGGGGAAAGATACGCAGTATTTT. It specifies CASSRTRTGKDTQYF.

The CDR3 is CASSLEETGANVLTF. DNA for the CDR3: TGTGCCAGCAGCTTGGAGGAAACTGGGGCCAACGTCCTGACTTTC. The gene calls are TRBV5-5 and TRBJ2-6; no firm D call. V was shortened by 0 bases and J by 2 bases, with 6 bases between the two germline ends. CDR3 length: 15 residues. The V gene's germline CDR1 is SGHKS and CDR2 YYEKEE (reference sequence). The variable domain in full, completed from reference TRBV5-5 and TRBJ2-6, reads DAGVTQSPTHLIKTRGQQVTLRCSPISGHKSVSWYQQVLGQGPQFIFQYYEKEERGRGNFPDRFSARQFPNYSSELNVNALLLGDSALYLCASSLEETGANVLTFGAGSRLTVL.

The chain links TRBV10-1 to TRBJ2-3; D may be TRBD1 (6 bases). Looked up from germline, CDR1 is WNHNN and CDR2 is SYGVQD (reference sequence). This CDR3 has 16 amino acids. Deletions cut 0 bases from V and 2 bases from J, with 12 bases between. This CDR3 reads CASSESKDSLTDTQYF. The CDR3 DNA follows: TGCGCCAGCAGTGAGTCAAAGGACAGCCTCACAGATACGCAGTATTTT.

Details on this clone: The sample carries other DNA sequences with the same CDR3. The chain has TRBV18 and TRBJ2-2; D unresolved. Trimming pared 2 bases from V and 1 base from J, leaving 5 bases between. This CDR3 is 14 amino acids long. Germline V gives CDR1 KGHSH, CDR2 LQKENI. The CDR3 protein is CASSPRLNTGELFF. In DNA, the CDR3 is TGTGCCAGCTCACCAAGGTTGAACACCGGGGAGCTGTTTTTT.

This clone was seen once. The chain has TRBV5-1 and TRBJ2-5; D is unresolved. CDR3 length equals 15 residues. V was clipped by 5 bases and J by 4 bases, with 18 bases between them. The germline V gene encodes CDR1 SGHRS and CDR2 YFSETQ. CDR3 DNA: TGCGCCAGCAGGTTTGGGCGGAACCGCGGAGAGACCCAGTACTTC. Amino acids: CASRFGRNRGETQYF.

This clone has just a few counts. This chain links TRBV18 with TRBJ1-5, with D possibly TRBD1 on 6 matching bases. V shed 6 bases and J shed 6 bases, with 21 bases lying between them. The CDR3 contains 16 residues. In germline, CDR1 is KGHSH, CDR2 LQKENI. The CDR3 sequence: CASSPFGGGDGQPQHF. CDR3 bases: TGTGCCAGCTCCCCATTCGGAGGGGGAGACGGTCAGCCCCAGCATTTT.

The J gene is TRBJ2-5, the V gene TRBV7-6; 7 bases fit TRBD2. CDR3 length: 15 amino acids. The germline gives CDR1 SGHVS, CDR2 FNYEAQ. V lost 1 base and J lost 2; bases outside the gene matches: 4. CDR3 sequence (DNA): TGTGCCAGCAGCTTAGTCCCTAGCGGACAAGAGACCCAGTACTTC. Translating gives CASSLVPSGQETQYF.

The gene calls are TRBV6-1 and TRBJ2-7; D possibly uses TRBD1 or TRBD2 (5 bases each). Germline CDR1 is MNHNS and CDR2 is SASEGT. Trimming shortened V by 0 bases and J by 3 bases, and 12 bases separated the two germline ends. This CDR3 has 15 residues. The CDR3, as DNA: TGTGCCAGCAGTGAAGCAGGGACGGCTGGCTACGAGCAGTACTTC. This codes for CASSEAGTAGYEQYF.

The chain is built from TRBV9 and TRBJ2-1; TRBD2 matches at 12 bases. With 4 bases clipped from V and 4 bases from J, the junction kept 18 bases outside the gene matches. Germline V CDR1 and CDR2: SGDLS, YYNGEE. The CDR3 spans 20 residues. CDR3 in DNA: TGTGCCAGCAGCTTAAAAGGGGGCGAGACTAGCGGGAGTCGATACAATGAGCAGTTCTTC. This translates into CASSLKGGETSGSRYNEQFF.

As to this clone: The sample contains more than one DNA sequence encoding this CDR3. In DNA form, the CDR3 reads TGCGCCAGCAGCTTGGGGGACAGTTACAATGAGCAGTTCTTC. Its translation is CASSLGDSYNEQFF. J is TRBJ2-1 and V is TRBV5-1; 7 nucleotides agree with TRBD1. Per the germline V gene, CDR1 is SGHRS and CDR2 is YFSETQ. The CDR3 extends over 14 amino acids. The trim removed 0 bases at V and 4 bases at J, leaving 1 base unmatched.

The chain joins TRBV28 to TRBJ1-5; D unresolved. The CDR3 totals 12 residues. Germline values: CDR1 MDHEN, CDR2 SYDVKM. Trimming stripped 7 bases from V and 1 base from J, with 5 bases between. CDR3 nucleotides: TGTGCCAGCATAGGAAGCAATCAGCCCCAGCATTTT. Protein sequence: CASIGSNQPQHF.

In this sample, this clone turned up once. CDR3 region: CASTGRDNEKLFF. CDR3 coding DNA: TGTGCCAGCACCGGCAGAGATAATGAAAAACTGTTTTTT. This chain joins TRBV28 and TRBJ1-4; D is unclear. Germline V CDR1 and CDR2: MDHEN, SYDVKM. V was trimmed by 7 bases and J by 4 bases, leaving 10 bases between them. The CDR3 sequence is 13 residues long.

Comments on this clone: A far larger clone differs by one base, so this is likely a read error. Additional DNA sequences in this sample encode the identical CDR3. The gene calls are TRBV29-1 and TRBJ1-1; 10 bases fit TRBD1. The germline CDR1 and CDR2 sequences are SQVTM and ANQGSEA. This CDR3 comprises 15 residues. The DNA of the CDR3 is TGCAGCGTTTCCCCGGGACAGGGGATGAACACTGAGGCTTTCTTT. Encoded protein: CSVSPGQGMNTEAFF.

The chain links TRBV29-1 to TRBJ1-5; D may be TRBD1 (6 bases). CDR3 length: 14 amino acids. Germline CDR1 and CDR2: SQVTM and ANQGSEA. Trimming cost V 6 bases and J 5 bases, with 17 bases left between them. CDR3 loop: CSVATGTNHQPQHF. The CDR3 DNA is TGCAGCGTGGCCACCGGGACAAATCATCAGCCCCAGCATTTT.